This T cell receptor beta chain was obtained from a study of Tregs in tolerant kidney transplant recipients. TCRdb's table, derived via immunoSEQ multiplex PCR, lists solely in-frame clones and lacks some. The sample contains about 83,000 clones, 95% to 98% of which appear only once. Unstimulated Tregs (CD4+CD25+CD127-) and CD4+CD25- non-Tregs were sorted from PBMCs. The CDR3 is made up of 15 amino acids. CDR1 and CDR2 from the germline V gene are MNHEY and SVGAGI. Unmatched junction bases numbered 9, after V lost 5 bases and J lost 6 bases. The chain is built from TRBV6-5 and TRBJ2-1, with 8 nucleotides matching TRBD2. The TCR sequence derives from a human donor who received a combined kidney and bone marrow transplant. This specimen was CD4+ T cells from blood, taken before the transplant. CDR3: CASSAPSGSINEQFF. CDR3 bases: TGTGCCAGCAGTGCCCCCAGCGGGAGCATCAATGAGCAGTTCTTC.